The 7 T cell receptor beta chains in this list originate from one sample, sequenced in a study of shared T cell receptors in the human thymus. Repertoires were generated with immunoSEQ multiplex PCR, while TCRdb's copy carries only in-frame clones and drops some. The sample records some 700,000 clones, around nine tenths being singletons. A further study also used this sample, focusing on human thymus T cells.

Material for sequencing was thymocytes. These TCRs come from a boy younger than two with a congenital heart defect.

The chain carries TRBV27 and TRBJ2-5; TRBD2 agrees at 11 bases. The junction had 6 bases not matched to a gene; V was cut back by 4 bases and J by 2 bases. This CDR3 is built from 16 residues. CDR1 is MNHEY, CDR2 SMNVEV, per germline (reference sequence). CDR3: CASSSVAGGIQETQYF. Written as DNA, the CDR3 is TGTGCCAGCAGTTCAGTAGCGGGAGGGATACAAGAGACCCAGTACTTC.

The chain couples TRBV5-4 to TRBJ2-5; tentatively, D is TRBD2 (7 bases). CDR3 length: 15 residues. Trimming took 2 bases from V and 2 from J, leaving 13 bases between them. Germline CDR1 is SGHNT and CDR2 is YYREEE (reference sequence). The CDR3 loop reads CASSFRGGFQETQYF. In nucleotides, the CDR3 is TGTGCCAGCAGCTTTAGGGGGGGATTTCAAGAGACCCAGTACTTC. The whole variable domain, remainder taken from reference TRBV5-4 and TRBJ2-5, is ETGVTQSPTHLIKTRGQQVTLRCSSQSGHNTVSWYQQALGQGPQFIFQYYREEENGRGNFPPRFSGLQFPNYSSELNVNALELDDSALYLCASSFRGGFQETQYFGPGTRLLVL.

This chain connects TRBV5-4 to TRBJ1-1, with 7 bases matching TRBD1. CDR1 and CDR2 (germline): SGHNT, YYREEE (reference sequence). After removal of 4 bases from V and 4 bases from J, the junction contained 10 bases not matched to a gene. CDR3 length equals 15 residues. CDR3 loop: CASSPLAGGSTEAFF. In DNA, the CDR3 is TGTGCCAGCAGCCCCCTGGCAGGGGGTAGCACTGAAGCTTTCTTT.

The V call is TRBV11-2, the J call TRBJ2-7; 12 bases are shared with TRBD2. The ends lost 3 bases at V and 2 bases at J; junction bases unmatched: 8. The CDR3 has 17 residues. CDR1 and CDR2 (germline): SGHAT, FQNNGV. In nucleotides, the CDR3 is TGTGCCAGCAGCTTCATCCTAGCGGGAGGGCCCCCCTACGAGCAGTACTTC. Amino acid sequence: CASSFILAGGPPYEQYF.

J is TRBJ1-2 and V is TRBV9; perhaps TRBD1 as D (5 bases). The CDR3 runs 12 residues. The germline CDR1 and CDR2 sequences are SGDLS and YYNGEE. Deletions cut 4 bases from V and 11 bases from J, with 15 bases between. The CDR3 is CASSLRGGLYTF. CDR3 nucleotide sequence: TGTGCCAGCAGCCTTCGGGGGGGTCTGTACACCTTC.

The V and J genes are TRBV5-1 and TRBJ2-7; TRBD1 might be the D (6 bases). V was clipped by 3 bases and J by 1 base, with 11 bases between them. Germline CDR1 and CDR2: SGHRS and YFSETQ. CDR3 length: 14 residues. The CDR3 sequence is CASSWSDRSYEQYF. The CDR3 DNA follows: TGCGCCAGCAGCTGGTCGGACAGATCCTACGAGCAGTACTTC.

This chain links TRBV28 with TRBJ2-1; TRBD2 matches at 16 bases. Germline V gene lookup returns CDR1 MDHEN and CDR2 SYDVKM. After removal of 4 bases from V and 8 bases from J, the junction contained 5 bases not matched to a gene. This CDR3 region has 16 residues. CDR3 sequence reads: CASSSGTSGRVDEQFF. The CDR3 bases are TGTGCCAGCAGTTCCGGGACTAGCGGGAGGGTCGATGAGCAGTTCTTC.